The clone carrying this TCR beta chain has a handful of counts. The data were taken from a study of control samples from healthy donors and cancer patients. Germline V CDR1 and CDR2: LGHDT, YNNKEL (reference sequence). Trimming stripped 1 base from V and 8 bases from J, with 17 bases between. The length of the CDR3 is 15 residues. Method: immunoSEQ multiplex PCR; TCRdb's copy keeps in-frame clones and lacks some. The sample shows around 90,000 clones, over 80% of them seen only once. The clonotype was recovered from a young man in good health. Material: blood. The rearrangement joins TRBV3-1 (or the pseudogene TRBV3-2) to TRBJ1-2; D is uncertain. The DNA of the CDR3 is TGTGCCAGCAGCCAAGGAGGATTATATGGGTACGGCTACACCTTC. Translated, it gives CASSQGGLYGYGYTF.